A single sample is the source of the 29 T cell receptor beta chains below, sequenced in a study of cytomegalovirus exposure and HLA in healthy donors. A multiplex PCR was run with 60 Vbeta primers and 13 Jbeta primers. Libraries were prepared by immunoSEQ multiplex PCR; TCRdb keeps only in-frame clonotypes and omits some of them. Among roughly 48,000 clones, around 66% were seen once, and the ten largest hold roughly 2.9%. The sample consisted of PBMCs. The receptors come from a man younger than 30 in good health and CMV-seronegative.

J is TRBJ2-1 and V is TRBV6-1; TRBD2 aligns across 13 bases. The CDR3 covers 15 residues. V shed 7 bases, J shed 7 bases, and the junction held 7 bases outside the gene matches. Germline CDR1 and CDR2: MNHNS and SASEGT. The CDR3 DNA follows: TGTGCCAGCACTGGACTAGCGGGAGACCCGAATGAGCAGTTCTTC. Translated: CASTGLAGDPNEQFF.

Of note for this clone: The germline gene is not matched at one end of the junction; a read error may be the cause. V and J are TRBV5-4 and TRBJ1-6, with TRBD1 matching 7 bases. Germline CDR1 reads SGHNT; CDR2 reads YYREEE (reference sequence). This CDR3 has 15 residues. CDR3 DNA: TGTGCCAGCAGCTTGGTAGGGGGCTATGATTCACCCCTCCACTTT. Translation: CASSLVGGYDSPLHF.

This clone was seen more than once but under ten times. V gene TRBV5-4 combines with J gene TRBJ1-2, with D maybe TRBD1 (5 bases). Germline V CDR1 and CDR2: SGHNT, YYREEE (reference sequence). V was trimmed by 4 bases and J by 8 bases, leaving 21 bases between them. CDR3 length equals 15 residues. This CDR3 is CASSPPSTAGVGYTF. DNA of the CDR3: TGTGCCAGCAGCCCGCCCTCGACAGCCGGAGTCGGCTACACCTTC.

V and J are TRBV6-1 and TRBJ1-1; no clear D. V shed 6 bases and J shed 0 bases, with 11 bases lying between them. Germline V gene lookup returns CDR1 MNHNS and CDR2 SASEGT. The CDR3 is 14 amino acids. The CDR3 DNA follows: TGTGCCAGCAGGGGTCGAGGAATGAACACTGAAGCTTTCTTT. Translation: CASRGRGMNTEAFF.

The rearrangement joins TRBV29-1 to TRBJ1-2, with 7 bases lining up with TRBD1. V lost 7 bases and J lost 3; bases outside the gene matches: 11. The germline gives CDR1 SQVTM, CDR2 ANQGSEA. This CDR3 region has 14 residues. CDR3 protein: CSAIGNGTDYGYTF. As DNA, the CDR3 is TGCAGCGCCATAGGGAACGGGACAGACTATGGCTACACCTTC.

The chain joins TRBV6-5 to TRBJ2-7; 11 nucleotides line up with TRBD2. The V and J ends lost 0 bases and 5 bases, in that order; junction bases with no gene match: 6. Looked up from germline, CDR1 is MNHEY and CDR2 is SVGAGI. The CDR3 runs 16 residues. CDR3 in amino acids: CASSYSGLAGGHEQYF. The CDR3 nucleotides are TGTGCCAGCAGTTACTCCGGGCTAGCGGGAGGCCACGAGCAGTACTTC.

This clone has just a few counts. CDR3 residues: CASKRDRTYYGYTF. The CDR3 DNA reads as TGTGCCAGCAAAAGGGACAGGACTTACTATGGCTACACCTTC. This chain joins TRBV27 and TRBJ1-2, with TRBD1 matching over 8 bases. V was pared by 7 bases and J by 3 bases, with 7 bases of the junction left unmatched. The CDR3 contains 14 residues. Per the germline V gene, CDR1 is MNHEY and CDR2 is SMNVEV (reference sequence).

V usage is TRBV7-9 and J usage is TRBJ1-1; tentatively, D is TRBD1 (6 bases). The CDR3 totals 14 residues. The germline CDR1 and CDR2 sequences are SEHNR and FQNEAQ (reference sequence). Trimming stripped 2 bases from V and 5 bases from J, with 12 bases between. CDR3 coding DNA: TGTGCCAGCAGCTTAAGGGGGATGGGGACTGAAGCTTTCTTT. Amino acids: CASSLRGMGTEAFF.

Here the CDR3 reads CASSIEGGAQAFF. CDR3 in DNA: TGTGCCAGTAGTATAGAGGGAGGGGCCCAAGCTTTCTTT. V and J are TRBV19 and TRBJ1-1, with TRBD1 as a possible D gene (5 bases). Germline values: CDR1 LNHDA, CDR2 SQIVND (reference sequence). This CDR3 is 13 amino acids long. The V end lost 0 bases, the J end lost 9 bases, and 11 bases lay between the germline ends.

V is TRBV4-1 and J is TRBJ1-1, with unresolved D. V shed 0 bases and J shed 7 bases, with 15 bases lying between them. CDR1 and CDR2 (germline): MGHRA, YSYEKL. This CDR3 is 15 amino acids long. The CDR3 sequence is CASSQELMVRNEAFF. The CDR3 coding sequence is TGCGCCAGCAGCCAAGAATTAATGGTCAGGAATGAAGCTTTCTTT.

This chain joins TRBV5-1 and TRBJ2-5; 10 bases are shared with TRBD2. The CDR3 has 16 amino acids. Unmatched junction bases numbered 6, after V lost 0 bases and J lost 4 bases. Germline loops: CDR1 SGHRS, CDR2 YFSETQ. As DNA, the CDR3 is TGCGCCAGCAGCTTGGCCAGCCTAGCGGGAGTAGAGACCCAGTACTTC. Residues: CASSLASLAGVETQYF.

This clone was observed a handful of times. The gene calls are TRBV10-1 and TRBJ2-1; 14 bases agree with TRBD2. The CDR3 has 17 residues. The V gene's germline CDR1 is WNHNN and CDR2 SYGVQD (reference sequence). V dropped 7 bases and J dropped 8; count of bases not matched to a gene: 13. This CDR3 is CASIGTSGSIKGDEQFF. DNA of the CDR3: TGCGCCAGCATCGGGACTAGCGGGAGCATAAAGGGCGATGAGCAGTTCTTC.

A few counts support this clone. J is TRBJ2-6 and V is TRBV7-9; D possibly corresponds to TRBD1 (6 bases). V was shortened by 5 bases and J by 8 bases, with 16 bases between the two germline ends. The CDR3 consists of 15 residues. CDR1 is SEHNR, CDR2 FQNEAQ, per germline (reference sequence). The CDR3 nucleotides are TGTGCCAGCAGCGGACAGCGGACGAGGACCAACGTCCTGACTTTC. Translating gives CASSGQRTRTNVLTF.

The genes are TRBV9 and TRBJ1-1; 8 bases agree with TRBD1. CDR3 size: 14 residues. Losses at the gene ends were 3 bases for V and 4 bases for J; bases not matched to a gene: 5. Germline lookup yields CDR1 SGDLS and CDR2 YYNGEE. CDR3 nucleotides: TGTGCCAGCAGCGCATTGACAGGGGCCACTGAAGCTTTCTTT. The encoded protein is CASSALTGATEAFF. Variable domain in full (rest from reference TRBV9 and TRBJ1-1): DSGVTQTPKHLITATGQRVTLRCSPRSGDLSVYWYQQSLDQGLQFLIQYYNGEERAKGNILERFSAQQFPDLHSELNLSSLELGDSALYFCASSALTGATEAFFGQGTRLTVV.

CDR3: CASSLPDRGLRLEQYF. The CDR3 bases are TGCGCCAGCAGCTTGCCCGACAGGGGGCTTCGTCTCGAGCAGTACTTC. The rearrangement links TRBV5-1 to TRBJ2-5, with 10 bases matching TRBD1. Matching the DNA end better, TRBJ2-7 makes the J call doubtful. Germline V gives CDR1 SGHRS, CDR2 YFSETQ. There are 16 residues in the CDR3.

The chain carries TRBV5-4 and TRBJ1-4, with TRBD1 identical over 7 bases. The germline gives CDR1 SGHNT, CDR2 YYREEE (reference sequence). V dropped 2 bases and J dropped 3; count of bases not matched to a gene: 4. This CDR3 spans 15 amino acids. The CDR3: CASSFWDRSNEKLFF. CDR3 in DNA: TGTGCCAGCAGCTTCTGGGACAGATCTAATGAAAAACTGTTTTTT.

The chain carries TRBV5-1 and TRBJ2-1; D is perhaps TRBD1 (5 bases). Trimming pared 4 bases from V and 4 bases from J, leaving 15 bases between. This CDR3 contains 15 residues. The germline V gene has CDR1 SGHRS and CDR2 YFSETQ. The CDR3 bases are TGCGCCAGCAGCCAGGACGCGACAGAGTACAATGAGCAGTTCTTC. It codes for CASSQDATEYNEQFF.

DNA of the CDR3: TGTGCCAGCAGGGACCGGACAGTTAGCACAGATACGCAGTATTTT. Its protein is CASRDRTVSTDTQYF. This chain uses TRBV2 with TRBJ2-3; D possibly corresponds to TRBD1 (6 bases). V gave up 6 bases and J gave up 0 bases, with 13 bases separating them. This CDR3 region has 15 residues. The germline V gene encodes CDR1 SNHLY and CDR2 FYNNEI.

The chain carries TRBV19 and TRBJ1-5; TRBD1 matches at 7 bases. After removal of 8 bases from V and 3 bases from J, the junction contained 4 bases not matched to a gene. The CDR3 runs to 13 residues. Per the germline V gene, CDR1 is LNHDA and CDR2 is SQIVND (reference sequence). In DNA, the CDR3 is TGTGCCAGTGAGGACAGGTTCAATCAGCCCCAGCATTTT. Its translation: CASEDRFNQPQHF.

CDR3 amino acids: CASSQEEGQGYTEAFF. For the CDR3, the DNA is TGCGCCAGCAGCCAAGAAGAGGGCCAGGGGTACACTGAAGCTTTCTTT. The chain recombines TRBV4-3 with TRBJ1-1, with a possible D match to TRBD1 (6 bases). Germline lookup yields CDR1 LGHNA and CDR2 YSLEER. The CDR3 covers 16 residues. With 0 bases removed from V and 3 bases from J, the gap between germline ends came to 14 bases.

This rearrangement joins TRBV29-1 to TRBJ1-5; 7 nucleotides match TRBD1. Germline lookup yields CDR1 SQVTM and CDR2 ANQGSEA. The CDR3 runs 14 residues. V was clipped by 4 bases and J by 0 bases; unmatched bases: 3. For the CDR3, the DNA is TGCAGCGTTGCCGAGGGGGCTAGCAATCAGCCCCAGCATTTT. Translation: CSVAEGASNQPQHF.

This clone showed up just once. The chain recombines TRBV11-2 with TRBJ2-5, with D perhaps TRBD2 (5 bases). The length of the CDR3 is 12 residues. V was pared by 5 bases and J by 7 bases, with 11 bases between. The germline CDR1 and CDR2 sequences are SGHAT and FQNNGV. The CDR3 DNA sequence: TGTGCCAGCAGCCCCGATCGGGGGACCCAGTACTTC. Its translation: CASSPDRGTQYF.

The rearrangement links TRBV11-2 to TRBJ1-1; no reliable D call. There are 14 residues in the CDR3. Germline CDR1 reads SGHAT; CDR2 reads FQNNGV. V lost 5 bases to trimming and J lost 4 bases, with 14 bases between them. The CDR3 sequence: CASSGEVSSTEAFF. The CDR3 region has the DNA TGTGCCAGCAGCGGTGAAGTGTCGAGCACTGAAGCTTTCTTT.

The chain recombines TRBV20-1 with TRBJ1-2, with D unclear. The CDR3 runs to 9 residues. The V gene's germline CDR1 is DFQATT and CDR2 SNEGSKA (reference sequence). Trimming pared 6 bases from V and 8 bases from J, leaving 7 bases between. The CDR3 region is CSAPVGYTF. In DNA form, the CDR3 reads TGCAGTGCCCCCGTCGGCTACACCTTC.

The sample holds one count of this clone. V usage is TRBV28 and J usage is TRBJ1-1; D unresolved. V was pared by 8 bases and J by 2 bases, with 12 bases between. Germline V gene sequence: CDR1 MDHEN, CDR2 SYDVKM. CDR3 length: 13 amino acids. CDR3 residues: CASERQFNTEAFF. The CDR3 bases are TGTGCCAGCGAGAGGCAGTTCAACACTGAAGCTTTCTTT.

The rearrangement links TRBV4-3 to TRBJ2-6; maybe TRBD2 (6 bases). Per germline, CDR1 LGHNA and CDR2 YSLEER. The V gene lost 1 base and the J gene lost 0 bases, with 10 bases spanning the gap. The CDR3 length is 17 residues. CDR3 residues: CASSQGDWPSGANVLTF. The CDR3 coding sequence is TGCGCCAGCAGCCAAGGGGACTGGCCCTCTGGGGCCAACGTCCTGACTTTC.

In the case of this clone: At one boundary the junction diverges from the germline segment, which might be a read error. The gene calls are TRBV30 and TRBJ1-3; no clear D. Germline-derived CDR1 and CDR2 are GTSNPN and SVGIG (reference sequence). This CDR3 contains 13 residues. The CDR3 reads CAWSLLSGDTIYF. CDR3 nucleotide sequence: TGTGCCTGGAGCCTTTTAAGTGGAGACACCATATATTTT.

This clone was observed a single time. V and J are TRBV30 and TRBJ2-5; tentative D call: TRBD2 (5 bases). This CDR3 is 11 amino acids long. The germline V gene encodes CDR1 GTSNPN and CDR2 SVGIG (reference sequence). V lost 7 bases, J lost 5 bases, and 11 bases lay in between. DNA for the CDR3: TGTGCCTTCTCACTAGGGGAGACCCAGTACTTC. Translating it yields CAFSLGETQYF.

The V and J genes are TRBV15 and TRBJ1-1, with D unresolved. This CDR3 region has 15 residues. Trimming cost V 5 bases and J 0 bases, with 13 bases left between them. Per the germline V gene, CDR1 is LNHNV and CDR2 is YYDKDF (reference sequence). The DNA of the CDR3 is TGTGCCACCAGCGACGGACTCGGGATGAACACTGAAGCTTTCTTT. Its translation: CATSDGLGMNTEAFF.